These T cell receptor beta chains were read from a single sample in a study of OX40 agonist ivuxolimab in advanced cancers. Here immunoSEQ multiplex PCR was the method, and the copy in TCRdb shows in-frame clones only, minus some. The profile shows roughly 64,000 clones, roughly four fifths of them singletons. Sequenced material: CD4+ or CD8+ T cells sorted from blood, taken in a trial of the OX40 agonist ivuxolimab. The receptors were sampled from an adult with an advanced solid tumor such as melanoma, head and neck, liver or kidney cancer. The CDR3 runs from the conserved cysteine through the conserved F or W. D genes are given only for firm matches. Clone size is shown for a subset of rows, as once, few, many or a class of expanded clone.

v_call	d_call	clone_size	j_call	cdr3_nt	cdr3_aa
TRBV5-8	NA	few	TRBJ1-2	TGTGCCAGCAGCTTAAGGCCGCTTGGGTTCAAATCGAGGACTGGCTACACCTTC	CASSLRPLGFKSRTGYTF
TRBV2	NA	once	TRBJ2-1	TGTGCCAGCAGTCGACTAGTGAGCTCCTACAATGAGCAGTTCTTC	CASSRLVSSYNEQFF
TRBV7-8	NA	NA	TRBJ1-5	TGTGCCAGCAGCCCCCTGATCGGGGATCGTCAGCCCCAGCATTTT	CASSPLIGDRQPQHF
TRBV7-6	NA	NA	TRBJ2-7	TGTGCCAGCAGCAAGTCCCAGGGACATCAGTACTTC	CASSKSQGHQYF
TRBV20-1	NA	few	TRBJ2-1	TGCAGTGCCCCCGCCACGGATGAGCAGTTCTTC	CSAPATDEQFF
TRBV9	NA	NA	TRBJ2-3	TGTGCCAGCAGCGTAGAGGGCAGGGACACAGATACGCAGTATTTT	CASSVEGRDTDTQYF
TRBV19	NA	NA	TRBJ1-1	TGTGCCAGCAGATGGGGGATGAACACTGAAGCTTTCTTT	CASRWGMNTEAFF
TRBV30	NA	NA	TRBJ1-1	TGTGCCTGGAGTGTACGGGCCGGCACTGAAGCTTTCTTT	CAWSVRAGTEAFF
TRBV28	TRBD1	NA	TRBJ2-7	TGTGCCAGCCGATGGACAGGGGTAAACGAGCAGTACTTC	CASRWTGVNEQYF
TRBV6-5	TRBD1	NA	TRBJ1-2	TGTGCCAGCAGTCAGATAGGACAGGGCCGTTATGGCTACACCTTC	CASSQIGQGRYGYTF
TRBV2	NA	NA	TRBJ2-1	TGTGCCAGCATGTGGACCTTGACCCCCAATGAGCAGTTCTTC	CASMWTLTPNEQFF
TRBV18	TRBD1	NA	TRBJ2-2	TGTGCCAGCTCACTACTCGACAGGGTGATAACCGGGGAGCTGTTTTTT	CASSLLDRVITGELFF
TRBV6-5	NA	once	TRBJ2-3	TGTGCCAGCAGCGGCACGGGGGCGGGGACAGATACGCAGTATTTT	CASSGTGAGTDTQYF
TRBV12-5	NA	NA	TRBJ2-3	TGTGCTAGTGGGTTTAGCTCCTGGGGCAGGGCGTTAAGCACAGATACGCAGTATTTT	CASGFSSWGRALSTDTQYF
TRBV7-2	TRBD2	few	TRBJ2-5	TGTGCCAGCAGCTTATCGCTAGCGGGAGGTTCTCAAGAGACCCAGTACTTC	CASSLSLAGGSQETQYF
TRBV5-4	TRBD1	once	TRBJ2-7	TGTGCCAGCAGCTTCCCCGGGACAGACAAATACGAGCAGTACTTC	CASSFPGTDKYEQYF
TRBV6-5	NA	NA	TRBJ1-5	TGTGCCAGCAGTTACCAGGGTGGTCAGCCCCAGCATTTT	CASSYQGGQPQHF
TRBV18	NA	NA	TRBJ1-1	TGTGCCAGCTCACCACCGTACTCCGGAGGGAGCACTGAAGCTTTCTTT	CASSPPYSGGSTEAFF
TRBV9	TRBD1	NA	TRBJ1-4	TGTGCCAGCAGCGTCGGCGGGACAGGGAGAGCCACTAATGAAAAACTGTTTTTT	CASSVGGTGRATNEKLFF
TRBV7-8	TRBD2	NA	TRBJ2-1	TGTGCCAGCAGCCCGGGGAGTAGCGGGGGGGCCGGTGAGCAGTTCTTC	CASSPGSSGGAGEQFF
TRBV28	TRBD2	NA	TRBJ2-7	TGTGCCAGCAGTTCATATGGACTAGCCAGAACCTACGAGCAGTACTTC	CASSSYGLARTYEQYF
TRBV18	NA	NA	TRBJ1-4	TGTGCCAGCTCACCGGGGGCAACTAATGAAAAACTGTTTTTT	CASSPGATNEKLFF
TRBV5-1	NA	NA	TRBJ1-1	TGCGCCAGCAGCTTGGCTCTGCGGGACAACACTGAAGCTTTCTTT	CASSLALRDNTEAFF
TRBV19	TRBD2	NA	TRBJ2-1	TGTGCCAGTAGTATGGCGGGAGGGTGGGGCAATGAGCAGTTCTTC	CASSMAGGWGNEQFF
TRBV6-5	NA	NA	TRBJ2-2	TGTGCCTCCGCGGGTGTCAACACCGGGGAGCTGTTTTTT	CASAGVNTGELFF
TRBV7-9	NA	NA	TRBJ2-4	TGTGCCAGTTGGGGGGGCACGGGAAGCATTCAGTACTTC	CASWGGTGSIQYF
TRBV5-1	TRBD1	NA	TRBJ2-6	TGCGCCAGCAGCCGCCTACAGGGGGCTGGCGTCCTGACTTTC	CASSRLQGAGVLTF
TRBV28	NA	NA	TRBJ1-4	TGTGCCAGCAGTTTTAGCGGGGGGCCAACTAATGAAAAACTGTTTTTT	CASSFSGGPTNEKLFF
TRBV7-3	TRBD1	once	TRBJ2-7	TGTGCCAGCAGCTGTCACAGGGGGCCGCCTACCTACGAGCAGTACTTC	CASSCHRGPPTYEQYF
TRBV29-1	TRBD2	few	TRBJ2-1	TGCAGCACGGGACTAGCGGGGGGGAGCTACAATGAGCAGTTCTTC	CSTGLAGGSYNEQFF
TRBV9	NA	NA	TRBJ1-3	TGTGCCAGCAGCGCCCAAACAGGGTCTGGAAACACCATATATTTT	CASSAQTGSGNTIYF
TRBV11-3	NA	NA	TRBJ2-1	TGTGCCAGCAGCTTGGTCGACTCCTCCTACAATGAGCAGTTCTTC	CASSLVDSSYNEQFF
TRBV5-1	NA	once	TRBJ1-2	TGCGCCAGCAGCTTTTCTGGCCTCTATGGCTACACCTTC	CASSFSGLYGYTF
TRBV11-2	NA	NA	TRBJ1-2	TGTGCCAGCAGCTTAGAGGGGCGGCTGCAGGGCTACACCTTC	CASSLEGRLQGYTF
TRBV19	TRBD2	NA	TRBJ2-4	TGTGCCAGTAGTACCGGGACTAGCGAGTCCGTTCAGTACTTC	CASSTGTSESVQYF
TRBV18	TRBD2	NA	TRBJ2-5	TGTGCCAGCTCACCGGGTCTAGCGGGGACCCAGTACTTC	CASSPGLAGTQYF
TRBV7-8	TRBD2	NA	TRBJ2-7	TGTGCCAGCAGCCCCCTGACTAGCCGAAACTACGAGCAGTACTTC	CASSPLTSRNYEQYF
TRBV29-1	TRBD1	NA	TRBJ2-2	TGCAGCGTTGAGGGACAGGGGGCCGGGGAGCTGTTTTTT	CSVEGQGAGELFF
TRBV7-3	TRBD2	NA	TRBJ2-3	TGTGCCAGCAGCCCCCTAGCGGGGGGCCGAACTAGCACAGATACGCAGTATTTT	CASSPLAGGRTSTDTQYF
TRBV30	NA	NA	TRBJ1-5	TGTGCCTGGAGTGGATCGGGCCAGCCCAATCAGCCCCAGCATTTT	CAWSGSGQPNQPQHF
TRBV19	TRBD1	once	TRBJ2-3	TGTGCCAGTGCCCGGGACAGGGGTCTGGATACGCAGTATTTT	CASARDRGLDTQYF
TRBV30	NA	NA	TRBJ1-2	TGTGCCTGGGTGTCCTCCAACCGCGGTTATGGCTACACCTTC	CAWVSSNRGYGYTF
TRBV7-9	NA	NA	TRBJ2-1	TGTGCCAGCAGCTTAGCCCGCGTTAACAATGAGCAGTTCTTC	CASSLARVNNEQFF
TRBV20-1	TRBD1	NA	TRBJ1-1	TGCAGTGCTAGTCCGGGACAGCATGCTTTCTTT	CSASPGQHAFF
TRBV30	NA	NA	TRBJ2-7	TGTGCCGGCCGGGACGGCTCCTACGAGCAGTACTTC	CAGRDGSYEQYF
TRBV27	NA	NA	TRBJ1-2	TGTGCCAGCAGTTTTAGCAGGGTATCTATTGGCTACACCTTC	CASSFSRVSIGYTF
TRBV6-6	NA	NA	TRBJ2-7	TGTGCCAGCAGTTTCGAGAGCGAGCAGTACTTC	CASSFESEQYF
TRBV5-1	NA	NA	TRBJ2-7	TGCGCCAGCAGCTTGGAAGGTTACGAGCAGTACTTC	CASSLEGYEQYF
TRBV4-1	NA	NA	TRBJ1-3	TGCGCCAGCAGCCAAACAGGCGCTTCCTCTGGAAACACCATATATTTT	CASSQTGASSGNTIYF
TRBV7-7	TRBD1	NA	TRBJ2-3	TGTGCTAGCAGCTTAGGGACAGGGGGGAACACAGATACGCAGTATTTT	CASSLGTGGNTDTQYF
TRBV7-2	TRBD2	NA	TRBJ2-7	TGTGCCAGCAGCTTAGCGTTCAGTCTAGCGGGCTACGAGCAGTACTTC	CASSLAFSLAGYEQYF
TRBV6-6	NA	NA	TRBJ1-2	TGTGCCAGCAGTTACGAGGACCTAGGGAACTATGGCTACACCTTC	CASSYEDLGNYGYTF
TRBV28	TRBD1	NA	TRBJ1-5	TGTGCCAGCAGTTTATGGGCAGGGGGCAGTCAGCCCCAGCATTTT	CASSLWAGGSQPQHF
TRBV4-1	NA	NA	TRBJ1-2	TGCGCCAGCAGCCAGCAAGGCAGTGGCTACACCTTC	CASSQQGSGYTF
TRBV28	TRBD1	NA	TRBJ1-1	TGTGCCAGCAGTATACCTCTGACAGGGGCCACTGAAGCTTTCTTT	CASSIPLTGATEAFF
TRBV6-1	NA	NA	TRBJ1-6	TGTGCCAGCAGTGTGGGCCCGAGTGGTTCACCCCTCCACTTT	CASSVGPSGSPLHF
TRBV10-2	TRBD1	NA	TRBJ1-4	TGCGCCAGCGGAAACCCGACAGGGGGGAATGAAAAACTGTTTTTT	CASGNPTGGNEKLFF
TRBV28	NA	NA	TRBJ1-2	TGTGCCAGTCTTCGGTACAGTTATGGCTACACCTTC	CASLRYSYGYTF
TRBV5-4	TRBD2	NA	TRBJ2-7	TGTGCCAGCAGCTTGGGGACTAGCGTATACTACGAGCAGTACTTC	CASSLGTSVYYEQYF